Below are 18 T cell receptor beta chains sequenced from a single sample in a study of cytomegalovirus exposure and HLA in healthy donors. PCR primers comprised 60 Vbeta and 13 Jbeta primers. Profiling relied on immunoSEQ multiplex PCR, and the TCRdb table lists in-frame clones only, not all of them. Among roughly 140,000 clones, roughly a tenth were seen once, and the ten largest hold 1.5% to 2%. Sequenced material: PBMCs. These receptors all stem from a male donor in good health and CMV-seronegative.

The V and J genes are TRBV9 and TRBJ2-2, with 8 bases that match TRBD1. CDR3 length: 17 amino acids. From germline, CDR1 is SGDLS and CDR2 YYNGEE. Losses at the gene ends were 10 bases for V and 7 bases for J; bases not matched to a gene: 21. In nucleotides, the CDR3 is TGTGCCTCACGACGGGGCCAGGGGGCCGGTCAGGTCGGGGAGCTGTTTTTT. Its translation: CASRRGQGAGQVGELFF.

The CDR3 spells CASSVAAGLGNEAFF. The DNA for the CDR3 is TGTGCCAGCAGCGTAGCCGCGGGGTTAGGAAATGAAGCTTTCTTT. The V and J genes are TRBV9 and TRBJ1-1; no clear D. Trimming shortened V by 0 bases and J by 7 bases, and 16 bases separated the two germline ends. The CDR3 is 15 amino acids. CDR1 and CDR2 (germline): SGDLS, YYNGEE.

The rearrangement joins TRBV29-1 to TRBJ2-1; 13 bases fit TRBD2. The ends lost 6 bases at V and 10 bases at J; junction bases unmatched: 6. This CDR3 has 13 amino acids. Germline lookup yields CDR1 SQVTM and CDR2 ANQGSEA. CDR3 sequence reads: CSVGLAGVGEQFF. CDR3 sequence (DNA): TGCAGCGTCGGACTAGCGGGAGTAGGGGAGCAGTTCTTC.

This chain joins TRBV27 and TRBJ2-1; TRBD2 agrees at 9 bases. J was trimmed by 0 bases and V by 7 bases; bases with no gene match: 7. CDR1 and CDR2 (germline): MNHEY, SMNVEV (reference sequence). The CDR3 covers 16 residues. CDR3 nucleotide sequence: TGTGCCAGCACTCTAGCGGGGTCTACCTCCTACAATGAGCAGTTCTTC. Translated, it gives CASTLAGSTSYNEQFF.

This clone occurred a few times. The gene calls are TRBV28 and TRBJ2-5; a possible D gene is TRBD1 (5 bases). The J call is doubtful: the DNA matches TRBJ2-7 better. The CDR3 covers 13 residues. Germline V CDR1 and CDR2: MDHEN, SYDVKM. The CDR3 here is CASRRTTGYEQYF. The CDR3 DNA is TGTGCCAGCAGGAGGACAACCGGCTACGAGCAGTACTTC.

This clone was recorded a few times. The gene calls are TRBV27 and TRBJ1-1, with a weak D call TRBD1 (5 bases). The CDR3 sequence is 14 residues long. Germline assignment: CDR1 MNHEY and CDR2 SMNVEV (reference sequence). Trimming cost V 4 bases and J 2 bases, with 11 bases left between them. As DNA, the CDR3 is TGTGCCAGCAGTTGGGGGGAGGGAAACACTGAAGCTTTCTTT. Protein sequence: CASSWGEGNTEAFF.

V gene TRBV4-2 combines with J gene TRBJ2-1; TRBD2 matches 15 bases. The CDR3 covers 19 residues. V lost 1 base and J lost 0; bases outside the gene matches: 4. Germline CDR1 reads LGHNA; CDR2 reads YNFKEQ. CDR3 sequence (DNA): TGTGCCAGCAGCCAAGCCGGGACTAGCGGGGGGAGCTCCTACAATGAGCAGTTCTTC. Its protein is CASSQAGTSGGSSYNEQFF.

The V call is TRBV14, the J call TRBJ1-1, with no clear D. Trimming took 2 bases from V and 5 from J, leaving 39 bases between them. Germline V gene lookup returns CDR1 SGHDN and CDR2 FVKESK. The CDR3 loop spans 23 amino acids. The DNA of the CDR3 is TGTGCCAGCAGCCAAACCTGGGAACAGTGGAGGCCTGGGAGAGAGAAAAGAGGGACTGAAGCTTTCTTT. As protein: CASSQTWEQWRPGREKRGTEAFF.

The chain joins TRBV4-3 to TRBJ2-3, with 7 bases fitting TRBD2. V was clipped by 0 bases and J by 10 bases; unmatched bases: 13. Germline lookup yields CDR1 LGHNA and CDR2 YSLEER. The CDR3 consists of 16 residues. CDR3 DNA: TGCGCCAGCAGCCAAGATAGGGAGGGAGGGCCTGATGCGCAGTATTTT. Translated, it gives CASSQDREGGPDAQYF.

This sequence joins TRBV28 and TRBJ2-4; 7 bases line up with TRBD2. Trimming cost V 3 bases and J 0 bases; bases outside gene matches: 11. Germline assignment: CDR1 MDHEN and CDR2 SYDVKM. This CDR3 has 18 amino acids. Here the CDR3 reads CASSLFRLGGEAKNIQYF. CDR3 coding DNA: TGTGCCAGCAGTTTGTTCCGGCTTGGGGGGGAAGCCAAAAACATTCAGTACTTC.

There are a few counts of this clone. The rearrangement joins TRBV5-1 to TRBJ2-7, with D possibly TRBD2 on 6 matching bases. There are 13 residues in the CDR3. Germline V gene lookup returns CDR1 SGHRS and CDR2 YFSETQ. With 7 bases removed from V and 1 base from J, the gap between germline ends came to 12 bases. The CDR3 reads CASWGELSYEQYF. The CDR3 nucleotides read TGCGCCAGCTGGGGGGAATTATCCTACGAGCAGTACTTC.

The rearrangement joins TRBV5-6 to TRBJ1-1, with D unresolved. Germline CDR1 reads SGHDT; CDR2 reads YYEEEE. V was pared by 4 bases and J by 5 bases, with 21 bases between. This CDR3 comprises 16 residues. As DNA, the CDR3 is TGTGCCAGCAGCCAGGAACTCGACGCCGGTAAGACTGAAGCTTTCTTT. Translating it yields CASSQELDAGKTEAFF.

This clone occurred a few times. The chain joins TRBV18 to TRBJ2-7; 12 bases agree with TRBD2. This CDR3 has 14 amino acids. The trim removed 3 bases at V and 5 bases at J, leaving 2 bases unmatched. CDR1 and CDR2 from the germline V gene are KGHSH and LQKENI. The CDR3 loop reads CASSPRLAGDEQYF. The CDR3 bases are TGTGCCAGCTCACCGAGACTAGCGGGAGACGAGCAGTACTTC.

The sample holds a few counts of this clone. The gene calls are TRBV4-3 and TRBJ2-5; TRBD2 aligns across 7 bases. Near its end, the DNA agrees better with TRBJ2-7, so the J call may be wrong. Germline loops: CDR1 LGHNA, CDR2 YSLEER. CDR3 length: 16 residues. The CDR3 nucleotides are TGCGCCAGCAGCCAAGATTGGAGCGGGGTCCCCTCCGAGCAGTACTTC. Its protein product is CASSQDWSGVPSEQYF.

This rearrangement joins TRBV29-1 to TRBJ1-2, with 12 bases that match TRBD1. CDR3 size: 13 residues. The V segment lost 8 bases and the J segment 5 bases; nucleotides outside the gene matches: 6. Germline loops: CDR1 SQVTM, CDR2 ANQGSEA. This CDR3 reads CSTGTGGGYGYTF. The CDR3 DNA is TGCAGCACAGGGACAGGGGGCGGTTATGGCTACACCTTC.

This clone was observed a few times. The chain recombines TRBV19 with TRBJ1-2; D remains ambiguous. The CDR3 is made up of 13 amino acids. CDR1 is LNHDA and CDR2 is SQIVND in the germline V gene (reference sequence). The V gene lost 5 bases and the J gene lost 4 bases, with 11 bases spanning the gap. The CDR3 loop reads CASSRPEGYGYTF. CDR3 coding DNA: TGTGCCAGTAGTCGACCGGAGGGCTATGGCTACACCTTC.

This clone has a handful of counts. As DNA, the CDR3 is TGTGCCAGCAGCCTCCCTGTGGGGGGGGGCCGAGGCACAGATACGCAGTATTTT. Translation: CASSLPVGGGRGTDTQYF. V is TRBV7-9 and J is TRBJ2-3; the D gene is possibly TRBD2 (7 bases). V lost 5 bases and J 1 base, leaving 22 bases between the germline ends. From germline, CDR1 is SEHNR and CDR2 FQNEAQ (reference sequence). CDR3 length: 18 amino acids.

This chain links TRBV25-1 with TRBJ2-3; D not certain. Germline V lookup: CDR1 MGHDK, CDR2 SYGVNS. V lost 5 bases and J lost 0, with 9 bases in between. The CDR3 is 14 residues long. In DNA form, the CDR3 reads TGTGCCAGCAGTCAACTTTTTAGCACAGATACGCAGTATTTT. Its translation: CASSQLFSTDTQYF. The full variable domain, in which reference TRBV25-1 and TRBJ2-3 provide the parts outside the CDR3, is EADIYQTPRYLVIGTGKKITLECSQTMGHDKMYWYQQDPGMELHLIHYSYGVNSTEKGDLSSESTVSRIRTEHFPLTLESARPSHTSQYLCASSQLFSTDTQYFGPGTRLTVL.